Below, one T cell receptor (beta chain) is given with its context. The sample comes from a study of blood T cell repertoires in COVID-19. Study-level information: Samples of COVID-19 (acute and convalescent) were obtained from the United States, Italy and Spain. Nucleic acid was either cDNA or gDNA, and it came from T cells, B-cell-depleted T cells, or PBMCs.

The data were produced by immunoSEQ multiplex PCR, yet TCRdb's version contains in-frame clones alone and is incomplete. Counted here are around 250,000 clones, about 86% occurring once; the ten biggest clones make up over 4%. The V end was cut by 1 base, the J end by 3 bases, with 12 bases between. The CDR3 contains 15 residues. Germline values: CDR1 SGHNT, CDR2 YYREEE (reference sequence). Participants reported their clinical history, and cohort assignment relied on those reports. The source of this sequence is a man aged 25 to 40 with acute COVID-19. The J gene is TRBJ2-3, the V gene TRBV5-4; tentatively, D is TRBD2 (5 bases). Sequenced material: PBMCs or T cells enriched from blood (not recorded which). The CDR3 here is CASSLRLAGTDTQYF. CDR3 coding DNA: TGTGCCAGCAGCTTGAGGCTAGCAGGAACAGATACGCAGTATTTT.